Below are 25 T cell receptor beta chains sequenced from a single sample in a study of blood T cell repertoires in COVID-19. Clones were sequenced by immunoSEQ multiplex PCR, and TCRdb holds only the in-frame ones, with some missing. This sample has approximately 150,000 clones; around 80% occur once, and the top ten carry about 15%. Sequencing was done on a sample of PBMCs or T cells enriched from blood (not recorded which). These receptors came from a man in his fifties or sixties who had recovered from COVID-19.

The chain has TRBV5-8 and TRBJ2-1, with TRBD1 as a possible D gene (5 bases). Trimming left V 0 bases short and J 6 bases short, with 13 bases between. In germline, CDR1 is SGHTS, CDR2 YDEGEE. The length of the CDR3 is 15 residues. CDR3 DNA sequence: TGTGCCAGCAGCTTGGTCGGGTGGCAGGGCAATGAGCAGTTCTTC. Amino acid sequence: CASSLVGWQGNEQFF.

This sequence joins TRBV5-1 and TRBJ1-6; 7 bases map to TRBD1. The trim removed 5 bases at V and 10 bases at J, leaving 15 bases unmatched. The CDR3 totals 16 residues. The V gene's germline CDR1 is SGHRS and CDR2 YFSETQ. CDR3 protein: CASRSGGGGIGSPLHF. CDR3 sequence (DNA): TGCGCCAGCAGATCCGGTGGAGGGGGCATTGGGTCACCCCTCCACTTT.

The rearrangement joins TRBV5-5 to TRBJ2-7; 10 bases line up with TRBD1. This CDR3 is built from 14 residues. Germline loops: CDR1 SGHKS, CDR2 YYEKEE (reference sequence). V lost 4 bases and J lost 4; bases outside the gene matches: 5. The CDR3 sequence: CASSGDRGPYEQYF. CDR3 sequence (DNA): TGTGCCAGCAGCGGTGACAGGGGGCCTTACGAGCAGTACTTC.

The V call is TRBV6-6, the J call TRBJ2-3, with 7 bases that match TRBD1. The CDR3 spans 15 residues. The V and J ends lost 6 bases and 2 bases, in that order; junction bases with no gene match: 8. Germline V CDR1 and CDR2: MNHNY, SVGAGI (reference sequence). The CDR3 DNA sequence: TGTGCCAGCAGGGCAGACGGGACAGCCACAGATACGCAGTATTTT. It specifies CASRADGTATDTQYF.

V is TRBV3-1 (or the pseudogene TRBV3-2) and J is TRBJ1-2; perhaps TRBD1 as D (5 bases). The CDR3 totals 14 residues. Trimming stripped 4 bases from V and 3 bases from J, with 12 bases between. Germline CDR1 is LGHDT and CDR2 is YNNKEL (reference sequence). This CDR3 is CASSPPTGYYGYTF. The DNA for the CDR3 is TGTGCCAGCAGCCCACCCACAGGATACTATGGCTACACCTTC.

This chain links TRBV3-1 (or the pseudogene TRBV3-2) with TRBJ1-5, with D possibly being TRBD1 (5 bases). The V and J ends lost 1 base and 7 bases respectively, with 11 bases between them. This CDR3 has 14 residues. Germline V gene data show CDR1 as LGHDT and CDR2 as YNNKEL (reference sequence). CDR3: CASSQGGVRQPQHF. CDR3 nucleotide sequence: TGTGCCAGCAGCCAAGGGGGGGTAAGGCAGCCCCAGCATTTT.

The chain combines TRBV6-4 with TRBJ1-1; D remains unclear. The CDR3 totals 14 residues. The V end was cut by 5 bases, the J end by 4 bases, with 14 bases between. Germline V gene sequence: CDR1 MRHNA, CDR2 SNTAGT. The CDR3 bases are TGTGCCAGCAGTCCCCGAAGGGAGGGCACTGAAGCTTTCTTT. It encodes CASSPRREGTEAFF.

The table lists this clone with a count of one. The chain is built from TRBV5-1 and TRBJ1-2, with D perhaps matching TRBD1 (6 bases). CDR1 SGHRS and CDR2 YFSETQ come from the germline V gene. This CDR3 comprises 14 residues. Trimming stripped 4 bases from V and 0 bases from J, with 10 bases between. CDR3 sequence reads: CASSRDTTNYGYTF. CDR3 sequence (DNA): TGCGCCAGCAGCAGGGACACAACTAACTATGGCTACACCTTC.

This chain uses TRBV12-2 with TRBJ2-2; the table's TRBD1 call for D was not verified on the DNA. TRBV12-2 is listed as a pseudogene. This CDR3 is 17 amino acids long. CDR3 region: CASRLRAGTGNTGELFF. In nucleotides, the CDR3 is TGTGCAAGTCGCTTAAGGGCCGGGACAGGGAACACCGGGGAGCTGTTTTTT.

The chain has TRBV28 and TRBJ2-3; TRBD2 agrees at 8 bases. Germline CDR1 reads MDHEN; CDR2 reads SYDVKM. CDR3 size: 13 residues. J lost 7 bases, V lost 6 bases, and 6 bases had no gene match. The CDR3 coding sequence is TGTGCCAGCAGGACGGGGGGGGCTAATACGCAGTATTTT. Amino acid sequence: CASRTGGANTQYF.

J is TRBJ2-3 and V is TRBV10-1, with D unclear. CDR1 is WNHNN and CDR2 is SYGVQD in the germline V gene (reference sequence). V was shortened by 3 bases and J by 12 bases, with 13 bases between the two germline ends. This CDR3 contains 12 residues. CDR3 sequence (DNA): TGCGCCAGCAGTGATTTGGGCAACCCACAGTATTTT. It encodes CASSDLGNPQYF.

The V and J genes are TRBV6-5 and TRBJ2-3, with TRBD1 as a possible D gene (5 bases). Germline assignment: CDR1 MNHEY and CDR2 SVGAGI. This CDR3 has 14 amino acids. V was pared by 7 bases and J by 6 bases, with 17 bases between. The CDR3 is CASNPEQGWDTQYF. CDR3 in DNA: TGTGCCAGCAATCCCGAGCAGGGTTGGGATACGCAGTATTTT.

This clone appeared a few times. The V and J genes are TRBV18 and TRBJ2-7; maybe TRBD2 (5 bases). The V gene's germline CDR1 is KGHSH and CDR2 LQKENI. The CDR3 totals 11 residues. Deletions cut 5 bases from V and 3 bases from J, with 5 bases between. The CDR3 sequence: CASSEGYEQYF. The CDR3 DNA is TGTGCCAGCTCAGAGGGCTACGAGCAGTACTTC.

The chain recombines TRBV5-1 with TRBJ1-2; no clear D gene. The germline V gene has CDR1 SGHRS and CDR2 YFSETQ. V was trimmed by 0 bases and J by 7 bases, leaving 16 bases between them. The CDR3 covers 15 residues. CDR3 residues: CASSLDGSSPLGYTF. In DNA, the CDR3 is TGCGCCAGCAGCTTGGATGGTAGCAGTCCTCTTGGCTACACCTTC.

The J gene is TRBJ2-2, the V gene TRBV19; 7 bases agree with TRBD1. Germline V gives CDR1 LNHDA, CDR2 SQIVND (reference sequence). The CDR3 is 15 amino acids. With V trimmed by 4 bases and J by 1 base, 3 bases remained unmatched. The CDR3 DNA is TGTGCCAGTAGTAATAGACAGGGGAACACCGGGGAGCTGTTTTTT. Its protein is CASSNRQGNTGELFF. Drawing the rest from reference TRBV19 and TRBJ2-2, the complete variable domain is DGGITQSPKYLFRKEGQNVTLSCEQNLNHDAMYWYRQDPGQGLRLIYYSQIVNDFQKGDIAEGYSVSREKKESFPLTVTSAQKNPTAFYLCASSNRQGNTGELFFGEGSRLTVL.

The J gene is TRBJ1-6, the V gene TRBV27, with 9 positions matching TRBD1. J lost 6 bases, V lost 4 bases, and 4 bases had no gene match. This CDR3 is 15 amino acids long. Germline V gene sequence: CDR1 MNHEY, CDR2 SMNVEV (reference sequence). The CDR3 here is CASSSLGQGNSPLHF. DNA of the CDR3: TGTGCCAGCAGTTCGTTGGGACAGGGTAATTCACCCCTCCACTTT.

The chain is built from TRBV5-1 and TRBJ2-3; 13 nucleotides align to TRBD2. Germline CDR1 and CDR2: SGHRS and YFSETQ. This CDR3 is 16 amino acids long. The J segment lost 5 bases and the V segment lost 2 bases, leaving 5 bases of the junction unmatched. The CDR3 nucleotides read TGCGCCAGCAGCTTCAAGAGGACTAGCGGGGGAGATACGCAGTATTTT. This translates into CASSFKRTSGGDTQYF.

The CDR3 coding sequence is TGCAGTGCTAGTGGGGCTAGCGGGCGCACAGATACGCAGTATTTT. It specifies CSASGASGRTDTQYF. This rearrangement joins TRBV20-1 to TRBJ2-3; 8 nucleotides agree with TRBD2. The trim removed 3 bases at V and 1 base at J, leaving 6 bases unmatched. Germline CDR1 DFQATT, CDR2 SNEGSKA (reference sequence). This CDR3 has 15 amino acids.

This chain links TRBV5-5 with TRBJ2-7, with D perhaps matching TRBD1 (6 bases). V was clipped by 6 bases and J by 3 bases, with 16 bases between them. Per germline, CDR1 SGHKS and CDR2 YYEKEE (reference sequence). This CDR3 contains 14 residues. The CDR3 nucleotides are TGTGCCAGCACCTCGGTCGGACAGTTCTACGAGCAGTACTTC. Translating it yields CASTSVGQFYEQYF.

V is TRBV19 and J is TRBJ1-2; the D gene is possibly TRBD1 (6 bases). Germline V CDR1 and CDR2: LNHDA, SQIVND (reference sequence). The length of the CDR3 is 12 residues. V dropped 4 bases and J dropped 8 bases, with 11 bases sitting between them. The CDR3 bases are TGTGCCAGTAGTAACAGGGCGGGCGGCTACACCTTC. Encoded protein: CASSNRAGGYTF. Together with reference TRBV19 and TRBJ1-2, the CDR3 gives the full variable domain: DGGITQSPKYLFRKEGQNVTLSCEQNLNHDAMYWYRQDPGQGLRLIYYSQIVNDFQKGDIAEGYSVSREKKESFPLTVTSAQKNPTAFYLCASSNRAGGYTFGSGTRLTVV.

The chain combines TRBV3-1 (or the pseudogene TRBV3-2) with TRBJ2-7; perhaps TRBD1 as D (7 bases). Per germline, CDR1 LGHDT and CDR2 YNNKEL (reference sequence). This CDR3 contains 14 residues. Trimming left V 4 bases short and J 0 bases short, with 10 bases between. The CDR3 sequence is CASSRQGGSYEQYF. The DNA for the CDR3 is TGTGCCAGCAGCCGACAGGGAGGCTCCTACGAGCAGTACTTC.

Turning to this clone: In the same sample, other DNA sequences code for this CDR3. V is TRBV10-3 and J is TRBJ2-4; 10 nucleotides match TRBD1. The length of the CDR3 is 17 residues. CDR1 ENHRY and CDR2 SYGVKD come from the germline V gene. With 6 bases clipped from V and 4 bases from J, the junction kept 12 bases outside the gene matches. CDR3 in amino acids: CAISEPTDRGGKNIQYF. CDR3 nucleotide sequence: TGTGCCATCAGCGAGCCGACGGACAGGGGGGGGAAAAACATTCAGTACTTC.

The chain employs TRBV5-1 and TRBJ2-3; D gene uncertain. CDR3 size: 14 residues. CDR1 and CDR2 from the germline V gene are SGHRS and YFSETQ. With 4 bases removed from V and 6 bases from J, the gap between germline ends came to 15 bases. The CDR3 DNA reads TGCGCCAGCAGCCCATCGACGGGTAGCGATACGCAGTATTTT. Translated, it gives CASSPSTGSDTQYF.

The V call is TRBV4-1, the J call TRBJ2-5; 10 positions agree with TRBD1. V was pared by 4 bases and J by 3 bases, with 2 bases of the junction left unmatched. The CDR3 runs to 14 residues. Germline CDR1 is MGHRA and CDR2 is YSYEKL. The DNA for the CDR3 is TGCGCCAGCAGCCGGGACAGGGGAAAAGAGACCCAGTACTTC. Translating gives CASSRDRGKETQYF.

The rearrangement links TRBV5-8 to TRBJ1-4, with D perhaps matching TRBD1 (5 bases). With 7 bases removed from V and 0 bases from J, the gap between germline ends came to 13 bases. Per germline, CDR1 SGHTS and CDR2 YDEGEE. CDR3 size: 15 residues. The CDR3 nucleotides are TGTGCCAGCCGATGGGGCTACACAACTAATGAAAAACTGTTTTTT. It translates to CASRWGYTTNEKLFF.